Listed below are T cell receptor beta chains from one sample, sequenced in a study of identical twins. From the 5' RACE reads, TCRdb called clonotypes with MiXCR, one entry per CDR3 protein. The data hold hundreds of thousands of distinct CDR3 sequences, with over 8.5% observed a single time. The same sample was also used in a study of yellow fever vaccine responses in identical twins.

The specimen was PBMCs. All receptors come from a young woman in good health. CDR3s include the opening cysteine and the closing phenylalanine or tryptophan. D genes are given only for firm matches. Clone size, where shown, is once, few, many, or a class for clones that have expanded.

J | size | V | D | CDR3 | DNA
TRBJ2-3 | . | TRBV28 | . | CASSLHGQYAQYF | TGTGCCAGCAGTCTCCACGGACAGTATGCGCAGTATTTT
TRBJ1-2 | . | TRBV7-8 | TRBD1 | CASSQDRGNGYTF | TGTGCCAGCAGCCAGGACAGGGGCAATGGCTACACCTTC
TRBJ2-7 | many | TRBV7-2 | TRBD1 | CASSLGTGSSYEQYF | TGTGCCAGCAGCTTAGGGACAGGGAGCTCCTACGAGCAGTACTTC
TRBJ1-1 | few | TRBV6-5 | . | CASSYETVGLGEAFF | TGTGCCAGCAGTTACGAAACAGTCGGGCTCGGTGAAGCTTTCTTT
TRBJ2-1 | . | TRBV18 | TRBD1 | CASSPSGTGLDYNEQFF | TGTGCCAGCTCACCGTCCGGGACAGGGTTGGACTACAATGAGCAGTTCTTC
TRBJ2-3 | . | TRBV27 | . | CASSRPGDPGDTQYF | TGTGCCAGCAGTCGACCAGGGGATCCGGGAGATACGCAGTATTTT
TRBJ2-3 | . | TRBV15 | TRBD2 | CATSRDLTSGTDTQYF | TGTGCCACCAGCAGAGATCTGACTAGCGGGACAGATACGCAGTATTTT
TRBJ2-3 | many | TRBV20-1 | . | CSALTRTDTQYF | TGCAGTGCCCTGACCCGCACAGATACGCAGTATTTT
TRBJ2-5 | few | TRBV12-3/TRBV12-4 | . | CASSPSLGRLETQYF | TGTGCCAGCAGTCCCTCGTTGGGAAGGCTGGAGACCCAGTACTTC
TRBJ1-6 | many | TRBV6-5 | . | CASSSGGRGANSPLHF | TGTGCCAGCAGTTCGGGCGGCAGGGGTGCTAATTCACCCCTCCACTTT
TRBJ2-6 | . | TRBV7-6 | . | CASSLRGRDGGANVLTF | TGTGCCAGCAGCTTAAGAGGCAGGGATGGTGGGGCCAACGTCCTGACTTTC
TRBJ2-7 | few | TRBV5-1 | TRBD2 | CASSLEVAGGFTEQYF | TGCGCCAGCAGCTTGGAGGTGGCGGGAGGGTTCACGGAGCAGTACTTC
TRBJ2-2 | . | TRBV2 | . | CASRGEGIAAGELFF | TGTGCCAGCAGAGGCGAGGGAATTGCGGCCGGGGAGCTGTTTTTT
TRBJ1-5 | few | TRBV6-2/TRBV6-3 | . | CASSYMGGNQPQHF | TGTGCCAGCAGTTACATGGGGGGCAATCAGCCCCAGCATTTT
TRBJ2-1 | few | TRBV27 | . | CASSLSAGNEQFF | TGTGCCAGCAGTTTATCTGCGGGGAATGAGCAGTTCTTC
TRBJ2-1 | . | TRBV3-1 | TRBD1 | CASGELQGYEQFF | TGTGCCAGCGGCGAGCTACAGGGGTATGAGCAGTTCTTC
TRBJ2-5 | few | TRBV5-4 | TRBD2 | CASSRGGEETQYF | TGTGCCAGCAGCCGGGGGGGCGAAGAGACCCAGTACTTC
TRBJ2-3 | . | TRBV2 | . | CASTEEELGTDTQYF | TGTGCCAGCACCGAAGAGGAGCTCGGCACAGATACGCAGTATTTT
TRBJ1-1 | . | TRBV29-1 | . | CSVALRGLNTEAFF | TGCAGCGTTGCTCTCAGGGGCCTGAACACTGAAGCTTTCTTT
TRBJ2-5 | few | TRBV28 | TRBD1 | CASSLTWGQQETQYF | TGTGCCAGCAGTTTAACGTGGGGACAGCAAGAGACCCAGTACTTC
TRBJ2-1 | few | TRBV20-1 | TRBD2 | CSARILATIYNEQFF | TGCAGTGCTAGGATACTAGCGACGATTTACAATGAGCAGTTCTTC
TRBJ1-5 | . | TRBV7-9 | . | CASSSEIDSAQGPQHF | TGTGCCAGCAGCTCCGAGATAGACAGCGCCCAGGGGCCCCAGCATTTT
TRBJ2-5 | few | TRBV7-9 | TRBD2 | CASSPQTSGGAGETQYF | TGTGCCAGCAGCCCACAGACTAGCGGGGGGGCCGGAGAGACCCAGTACTTC
TRBJ2-7 | . | TRBV6-5 | . | CASSSRNEQYF | TGTGCCAGCAGCTCCCGAAACGAGCAGTACTTC
TRBJ2-1 | . | TRBV7-3 | TRBD2 | CASSLGLAVPNEQFF | TGTGCCAGCAGCTTAGGACTAGCGGTCCCCAATGAGCAGTTCTTC
TRBJ1-1 | many | TRBV7-9 | . | CASSQNTEAFF | TGTGCCAGCAGCCAGAACACTGAAGCTTTCTTT
TRBJ2-7 | few | TRBV28 | . | CASRTTELFYEQYF | TGTGCCAGCAGGACGACAGAACTCTTCTACGAGCAGTACTTC
TRBJ2-1 | . | TRBV5-4 | . | CASSAPGGLSYNEQFF | TGTGCCAGCAGCGCGCCAGGGGGACTATCCTACAATGAGCAGTTCTTC
TRBJ2-6 | . | TRBV5-1 | . | CASSSRVPGANVLTF | TGCGCCAGCAGCTCCAGGGTTCCTGGGGCCAACGTCCTGACTTTC
TRBJ2-3 | few | TRBV6-2/TRBV6-3 | . | CASSKTSFTDTQYF | TGTGCCAGCAGTAAGACTAGTTTCACAGATACGCAGTATTTT
TRBJ2-2 | . | TRBV18 | . | CASSPRSGKAGELFF | TGTGCCAGCTCACCGCGGTCGGGGAAAGCCGGGGAGCTGTTTTTT
TRBJ2-7 | many | TRBV12-3/TRBV12-4 | . | CASSFGETYEQYF | TGTGCCAGCAGTTTCGGGGAAACCTACGAGCAGTACTTC
TRBJ2-7 | many | TRBV12-3/TRBV12-4 | . | CASSFWGWAEPSYEQYF | TGTGCCAGCAGTTTTTGGGGATGGGCCGAACCGTCCTACGAGCAGTACTTC
TRBJ2-1 | . | TRBV7-8 | TRBD2 | CASSSSSASGKNEQFF | TGTGCCAGCAGCTCCTCGTCGGCTAGCGGAAAAAATGAGCAGTTCTTC
TRBJ2-3 | . | TRBV7-2 | . | CASSFSVLNSDTQYF | TGTGCCAGCAGCTTTTCAGTACTGAATTCCGATACGCAGTATTTT
TRBJ2-7 | few | TRBV29-1 | . | CSVLAGLSYEQYF | TGCAGCGTTCTCGCAGGGCTCTCCTACGAGCAGTACTTC
TRBJ2-3 | few | TRBV7-9 | TRBD2 | CASSPPYGGSRPDTQYF | TGTGCCAGCAGCCCCCCTTACGGCGGGAGTCGGCCAGATACGCAGTATTTT
TRBJ2-1 | . | TRBV20-1 | . | CSAPKLGSSYNEQFF | TGCAGTGCCCCGAAGCTCGGAAGCTCCTACAATGAGCAGTTCTTC
TRBJ2-6 | few | TRBV15 | . | CATSRLGAGANVLTF | TGTGCCACCAGCAGACTGGGGGCCGGGGCCAACGTCCTGACTTTC
TRBJ1-3 | few | TRBV29-1 | . | CSAWTEANTIYF | TGCAGCGCCTGGACAGAAGCAAACACCATATATTTT